This TCR beta chain was sequenced for a study of blood T cell repertoires in COVID-19. The authors' processing: Reference gene primer amplification gave estimated nucleated cell counts. Clones were sequenced by immunoSEQ multiplex PCR, and TCRdb holds only the in-frame ones, with some missing. The V and J calls and clone size were taken over from that table, and D and trimming were inferred from the DNA. The table shows about 180,000 clones, with approximately 84% occurring only once. After removal of 5 bases from V and 5 bases from J, the junction contained 13 bases not matched to a gene. Germline V lookup: CDR1 SEHNR, CDR2 FQNEAQ (reference sequence). The CDR3 runs to 17 residues.

This clonotype was sampled from a human donor with acute COVID-19. The donor label of this sample is uncertain. V and J are TRBV7-9 and TRBJ2-5; 11 positions agree with TRBD2. Sequenced: PBMCs or T cells enriched from blood (not recorded which). CDR3 loop: CASSPRLAGSHWETQYF. CDR3 sequence (DNA): TGTGCCAGCAGCCCGCGACTAGCGGGGTCGCATTGGGAGACCCAGTACTTC. The complete variable domain, with remaining parts taken from reference TRBV7-9 and TRBJ2-5, reads DTGVSQNPRHKITKRGQNVTFRCDPISEHNRLYWYRQTLGQGPEFLTYFQNEAQLEKSRLLSDRFSAERPKGSFSTLEIQRTEQGDSAMYLCASSPRLAGSHWETQYFGPGTRLLVL.